The TCR beta chain described here comes from a study of neurological immune-mediated disorders. Overall study: Multiple sclerosis patients (n of about 34) included 31 with relapsing-remitting and 3 with secondary progressive disease.

TCRdb re-called the 5' RACE reads with MiXCR, one entry per CDR3 protein. Among some 60,000 distinct CDR3 sequences, about 3.5% were seen once, and the ten largest hold about 2%. This clonotype was counted between two and nine times. The antigen remains unidentified. CDR3 length equals 14 residues. V shed 3 bases and J 3 bases; nucleotides not matched to a gene: 5. CDR1 and CDR2 from the germline V gene are ENHRY and SYGVKD. Study-wide results and limits: No CDR3 amino acid sequences were shared by expanded clones across subjects, suggesting private repertoires in all groups.

This clonotype was sampled from a woman aged 45-59 years with multiple sclerosis. Input material: PBMCs. The chain recombines TRBV10-3 with TRBJ2-7; 7 bases line up with TRBD1. The CDR3 region has the DNA TGTGCCATCAGTGAAATCCCAGGGGGCTACGAGCAGTACTTC. It encodes CAISEIPGGYEQYF.